Listed below are T cell receptor beta chains from one sample, sequenced in a study of blood T cell repertoires in COVID-19. Repertoires were generated with immunoSEQ multiplex PCR, while TCRdb's copy carries only in-frame clones and drops some. The sample consists of roughly 56,000 clones, almost 95% of them appearing once. The sample taken for sequencing was peripheral blood. The receptors originated from a man aged 50 or older with active COVID-19. The CDR3 runs from the conserved cysteine through the conserved F or W. Each record gives: J gene, D gene, V gene, clone size, CDR3 DNA, CDR3 protein. The D gene is left open where the match is weak. Some rows mark clone size as missing; the rest say once, few, many or name a class of expanded clone.

J: TRBJ1-2; D: NA; V: TRBV5-6; size: NA; DNA: TGTGCCAGCAGCTTGAGGAGGGGTGATGGCTACACCTTC; CDR3: CASSLRRGDGYTF
J: TRBJ1-5; D: NA; V: TRBV2; size: NA; DNA: TGTGCCAGCAGGGCCCGGACAGATCAGCCCCAGCATTTT; CDR3: CASRARTDQPQHF
J: TRBJ1-6; D: NA; V: TRBV5-1; size: NA; DNA: TGCGCCAGCAGCTTGGGGCCTGTTAATTCACCCCTCCACTTT; CDR3: CASSLGPVNSPLHF
J: TRBJ2-1; D: NA; V: TRBV7-9; size: NA; DNA: TGTGCCAGCAGCTTAGCGATCTCTAGCGCACAACCGGTTGAGCAGTTCTTC; CDR3: CASSLAISSAQPVEQFF
J: TRBJ1-1; D: NA; V: TRBV9; size: NA; DNA: TGTGCCAGCAGCGTAGGGTCAGGCACTGAAGCTTTCTTT; CDR3: CASSVGSGTEAFF
J: TRBJ1-2; D: NA; V: TRBV28; size: NA; DNA: TGTGCCAGCAGTTTACCCGGATGGTCGGTAGGGGAATCCTATGGCTACACCTTC; CDR3: CASSLPGWSVGESYGYTF
J: TRBJ1-3; D: TRBD1; V: TRBV19; size: once; DNA: TGTGCCAGTAGTATGATACCCGGGACAGGGAGCTCTGGAAACACCATATATTTT; CDR3: CASSMIPGTGSSGNTIYF
J: TRBJ2-5; D: NA; V: TRBV28; size: NA; DNA: TGTGCCAGCAGTTTATGGCGGGGAGACGAGACCCAGTACTTC; CDR3: CASSLWRGDETQYF
J: TRBJ2-5; D: TRBD1; V: TRBV30; size: NA; DNA: TGTGCCTGGACCGGGACAGCTGCCAGGGAGACCCAGTACTTC; CDR3: CAWTGTAARETQYF
J: TRBJ1-5; D: TRBD1; V: TRBV2; size: NA; DNA: TGTGCCAGCAGTCGGGACAGAGATCAGCCCCAGCATTTT; CDR3: CASSRDRDQPQHF
J: TRBJ2-1; D: TRBD1; V: TRBV19; size: NA; DNA: TGTGCCAGTATGGCTAGCAGGGGGTATGAGCAGTTCTTC; CDR3: CASMASRGYEQFF
J: TRBJ1-1; D: NA; V: TRBV2; size: NA; DNA: TGTGCCAGCAGAGCCCAGGGGTTTGCTGAAGCTTTCTTT; CDR3: CASRAQGFAEAFF
J: TRBJ1-5; D: TRBD1; V: TRBV28; size: once; DNA: TGTGCCAGCAGACTCGGACAGGGGGCTCCCCAGCCCCAGCATTTT; CDR3: CASRLGQGAPQPQHF
J: TRBJ2-7; D: NA; V: TRBV6-2/TRBV6-3; size: NA; DNA: TGTGCCAGCAGTCCAAAGCGGAGCTCCTACGAGCAGTACTTC; CDR3: CASSPKRSSYEQYF
J: TRBJ2-1; D: TRBD2; V: TRBV19; size: NA; DNA: TGTGCCAGTAGTATAGCAGCGGGGGACTACAATGAGCAGTTCTTC; CDR3: CASSIAAGDYNEQFF
J: TRBJ2-7; D: NA; V: TRBV6-6; size: NA; DNA: TGTGCCAGCACCCACCCCCGTGAGGAGCAGTACTTC; CDR3: CASTHPREEQYF
J: TRBJ2-1; D: TRBD1; V: TRBV6-4; size: NA; DNA: TGTGCCAGCAGTCAGGGACAGCACGCTGAGCAGTTCTTC; CDR3: CASSQGQHAEQFF
J: TRBJ2-1; D: TRBD2; V: TRBV28; size: NA; DNA: TGTGCCAGCAGTGAGCCGGGACTAGCGGGAGGAGGCAATGAGCAGTTCTTC; CDR3: CASSEPGLAGGGNEQFF
J: TRBJ1-1; D: NA; V: TRBV5-1; size: NA; DNA: TGCGCCAGCAGCTTGTCGGGGGATGAAGCTTTCTTT; CDR3: CASSLSGDEAFF
J: TRBJ1-2; D: NA; V: TRBV6-1; size: NA; DNA: TGTGCCAGCAGTGAACAGGGTTGGGGAGGCTACACCTTC; CDR3: CASSEQGWGGYTF
J: TRBJ2-6; D: TRBD1; V: TRBV6-7; size: NA; DNA: TGTGCCAGCAGTTACGCCTACCTAGGACAGGGGCAATCTGGGGCCAACGTCCTGACTTTC; CDR3: CASSYAYLGQGQSGANVLTF
J: TRBJ2-3; D: TRBD1; V: TRBV6-6; size: NA; DNA: TGTGCCAGCAGTCCCTTAGCCAGGGGGCTCTCAGATACGCAGTATTTT; CDR3: CASSPLARGLSDTQYF
J: TRBJ2-1; D: NA; V: TRBV4-3; size: once; DNA: TGCGCCAGCAGCCAAGGGGTCGGCGGATACAATGAGCAGTTCTTC; CDR3: CASSQGVGGYNEQFF
J: TRBJ1-4; D: TRBD1; V: TRBV15; size: NA; DNA: TGTGCCACCAGCGGACAGGGTAATGAAAAACTGTTTTTT; CDR3: CATSGQGNEKLFF
J: TRBJ2-7; D: TRBD2; V: TRBV6-6; size: NA; DNA: TGTGCCAGCAGTCTCGAGCGGGAGGACGAGCAGTACTTC; CDR3: CASSLEREDEQYF
J: TRBJ2-1; D: NA; V: TRBV7-7; size: NA; DNA: TGTGCCAGCAGTCCCTCGCACCCTCAGGTTCTCCGGAACAATGAGCAGTTCTTC; CDR3: CASSPSHPQVLRNNEQFF
J: TRBJ2-7; D: TRBD1; V: TRBV4-2; size: NA; DNA: TGTGCCAGCAGCCAAGATCTTGGGACAGGGGGAAGTGAGCAGTACTTC; CDR3: CASSQDLGTGGSEQYF
J: TRBJ2-3; D: NA; V: TRBV6-5; size: NA; DNA: TGTGCCAGCAGTTACTCGGTCGCAGGGGTCACAGATACGCAGTATTTT; CDR3: CASSYSVAGVTDTQYF
J: TRBJ2-7; D: NA; V: TRBV6-2/TRBV6-3; size: few; DNA: TGTGCCAGCAGTAAACAAATTACCTCCTACGAGCAGTACTTC; CDR3: CASSKQITSYEQYF
J: TRBJ1-1; D: TRBD1; V: TRBV19; size: NA; DNA: TGTGCCACGGGACAGAGGAACACTGAAGCTTTCTTT; CDR3: CATGQRNTEAFF
J: TRBJ2-3; D: TRBD2; V: TRBV18; size: NA; DNA: TGTGCCAGCTCACCACGGGGACTAGCGGGGGGGCAAGATACGCAGTATTTT; CDR3: CASSPRGLAGGQDTQYF
J: TRBJ1-3; D: TRBD1; V: TRBV28; size: NA; DNA: TGTGCCAGCAGTTTACCAGGGGGGTCAGGAAACACCATATATTTT; CDR3: CASSLPGGSGNTIYF
J: TRBJ1-1; D: NA; V: TRBV19; size: NA; DNA: TGTGCCAGTAGAATGGGGCTTGGCACTGAAGCTTTCTTT; CDR3: CASRMGLGTEAFF
J: TRBJ2-2; D: NA; V: TRBV5-1; size: NA; DNA: TGCGCCAGCAGCTTCATATCGGGGGCCGGGGAGCTGTTTTTT; CDR3: CASSFISGAGELFF
J: TRBJ1-1; D: TRBD1; V: TRBV6-5; size: NA; DNA: TGTGCCAGCAACACAGGGGCGGCTGAAGCTTTCTTT; CDR3: CASNTGAAEAFF
J: TRBJ2-7; D: TRBD2; V: TRBV4-1; size: few; DNA: TGCGCCAGCAGCCGCCGACTAGCGGGAGGAACGGCCTACGAGCAGTACTTC; CDR3: CASSRRLAGGTAYEQYF
J: TRBJ1-3; D: NA; V: TRBV5-1; size: NA; DNA: TGCGCCAGCAGCCCCGGGGGGGGCACTGGAAACACCATATATTTT; CDR3: CASSPGGGTGNTIYF
J: TRBJ2-7; D: NA; V: TRBV5-1; size: NA; DNA: TGCGCCAGCAGCTTGAGTATAGTGGCGGCGGGGGAGCAGTACTTC; CDR3: CASSLSIVAAGEQYF
J: TRBJ2-5; D: TRBD2; V: TRBV7-2; size: once; DNA: TGTGCCAGCAGCCCCAGAGCGGGGGGGCTAGAGGAGACCCAGTACTTC; CDR3: CASSPRAGGLEETQYF
J: TRBJ2-6; D: NA; V: TRBV5-1; size: NA; DNA: TGCGCCAGCAGGCTACAGGGTTCTGGGGCCAACGTCCTGACTTTC; CDR3: CASRLQGSGANVLTF